These 30 T cell receptor beta chains were all obtained from the same sample, sequenced in a study of cytomegalovirus exposure and HLA in healthy donors. Primers for the PCR totalled 60 Vbeta and 13 Jbeta. Profiling relied on immunoSEQ multiplex PCR, and the TCRdb table lists in-frame clones only, not all of them. The repertoire has approximately 87,000 clones, around 81% of them found once; the top ten carry less than 5%. Input material: PBMCs. The receptors stem from a woman in her 70s in good health and CMV-seropositive.

CDR3 DNA: TGCGCCAGCAGCCTTGGACAGGAGGACGGCTACGAGCAGTACTTC. Translation: CASSLGQEDGYEQYF. The chain has TRBV5-1 and TRBJ2-7, with 7 bases lining up with TRBD1. Trimming cost V 4 bases and J 3 bases; bases outside gene matches: 10. The CDR3 has 15 residues. The germline gives CDR1 SGHRS, CDR2 YFSETQ.

This clone was observed a few times. The chain combines TRBV15 with TRBJ2-1; a possible D gene is TRBD1 (5 bases). The CDR3 loop spans 13 amino acids. V was trimmed by 1 base and J by 7 bases, leaving 8 bases between them. CDR1 is LNHNV and CDR2 is YYDKDF in the germline V gene (reference sequence). The CDR3 here is CATSRVKGNEQFF. CDR3 DNA sequence: TGTGCCACCAGCAGAGTTAAGGGGAATGAGCAGTTCTTC.

The genes are TRBV12-5 and TRBJ2-2; 15 positions agree with TRBD2. Trimming at V came to 6 bases and at J to 2 bases, leaving 25 bases not matched to a gene. The CDR3 runs 24 residues. CDR1 is LGHNT and CDR2 is FRNRAP in the germline V gene. CDR3: CASGRQGTSSGTSGRTFNTGELFF. CDR3 nucleotides: TGTGCTAGTGGACGACAGGGGACGAGCTCCGGGACTAGCGGGAGGACGTTCAACACCGGGGAGCTGTTTTTT.

This clone was detected only once. The chain combines TRBV25-1 with TRBJ1-5; 7 bases line up with TRBD1. The germline V gene has CDR1 MGHDK and CDR2 SYGVNS. There are 15 residues in the CDR3. The CDR3 reads CVISRQGNFYQPQHF. The CDR3 coding sequence is TGTGTCATCAGCCGACAGGGTAATTTTTATCAGCCCCAGCATTTT.

The chain combines TRBV10-3 with TRBJ2-3; 8 positions agree with TRBD1. The trim removed 3 bases at V and 3 bases at J, leaving 5 bases unmatched. CDR1 ENHRY and CDR2 SYGVKD come from the germline V gene. The CDR3 is 15 residues long. The CDR3 sequence: CAISDRQGSTDTQYF. DNA for the CDR3: TGTGCCATCAGTGACCGACAGGGGAGTACAGATACGCAGTATTTT.

The chain links TRBV9 to TRBJ1-3, with D possibly being TRBD1 (6 bases). This CDR3 has 15 amino acids. Trimming took 2 bases from V and 0 from J, leaving 9 bases between them. Germline CDR1 is SGDLS and CDR2 is YYNGEE. CDR3 region: CASSVGGASGNTIYF. The CDR3 DNA follows: TGTGCCAGCAGCGTTGGGGGGGCCTCTGGAAACACCATATATTTT.

The chain links TRBV30 to TRBJ2-3; 8 nucleotides match TRBD2. CDR1 is GTSNPN and CDR2 is SVGIG in the germline V gene (reference sequence). V trimming: 7 bases; J trimming: 4 bases; junction bases outside the gene matches: 16. The CDR3 is 16 amino acids. The CDR3 region is CALSRQVREGSDTQYF. The DNA of the CDR3 is TGTGCCTTGTCACGCCAAGTTCGGGAGGGGTCAGATACGCAGTATTTT.

The chain uses TRBV6-1 and TRBJ1-5; D gene ambiguous. The CDR3 has 15 amino acids. Germline values: CDR1 MNHNS, CDR2 SASEGT. With 2 bases removed from V and 5 bases from J, the gap between germline ends came to 13 bases. CDR3 protein: CASSEFGRGDQPQHF. As DNA, the CDR3 is TGTGCCAGCAGTGAATTCGGACGGGGAGATCAGCCCCAGCATTTT.

The V call is TRBV6-5, the J call TRBJ2-3; 12 bases match TRBD2. The CDR3 consists of 15 residues. The ends lost 4 bases at V and 7 bases at J; junction bases unmatched: 6. Germline V CDR1 and CDR2: MNHEY, SVGAGI. CDR3 amino acids: CASSSTSGSVNTQYF. CDR3 sequence (DNA): TGTGCCAGCAGTTCGACTAGCGGGAGTGTGAATACGCAGTATTTT.

The chain is built from TRBV18 and TRBJ2-1, with D possibly being TRBD1 (5 bases). The germline V gene has CDR1 KGHSH and CDR2 LQKENI. Trimming pared 2 bases from V and 9 bases from J, leaving 8 bases between. This CDR3 is 12 amino acids long. The CDR3 DNA reads as TGTGCCAGCTCACCAATGGGGCGTGAGCAGTTCTTC. It encodes CASSPMGREQFF.

V usage is TRBV9 and J usage is TRBJ2-3; the D is unclear. Germline CDR1 reads SGDLS; CDR2 reads YYNGEE. The CDR3 loop spans 13 amino acids. Trimming left V 2 bases short and J 2 bases short, with 6 bases between. CDR3 loop: CASSVDFTDTQYF. The CDR3 nucleotides are TGTGCCAGCAGCGTTGACTTCACAGATACGCAGTATTTT.

This rearrangement joins TRBV7-8 to TRBJ2-5, with TRBD2 identical over 11 bases. The assigned J gene may be wrong: the sequence end matches TRBJ2-7 better. The CDR3 is 15 residues long. Germline CDR1 and CDR2: SGHVS and FQNEAQ. The CDR3 spells CASSPRLAGQDEQYF. CDR3 DNA sequence: TGTGCCAGCAGCCCGCGACTAGCGGGACAGGACGAGCAGTACTTC.

The chain couples TRBV19 to TRBJ1-5; D is possibly TRBD1 (6 bases). CDR3 length equals 14 residues. Germline CDR1 and CDR2: LNHDA and SQIVND (reference sequence). V lost 7 bases to trimming and J lost 9 bases, with 19 bases between them. The CDR3 protein is CASKGTPAPVPQHF. In nucleotides, the CDR3 is TGTGCCAGTAAAGGGACACCGGCCCCTGTGCCCCAGCATTTT.

This sequence joins TRBV5-1 and TRBJ1-2; D perhaps matches TRBD1 (5 bases). CDR1 SGHRS and CDR2 YFSETQ come from the germline V gene. CDR3 length equals 14 residues. Trimming removed 4 bases from V and 4 bases from J, with 14 bases in between. CDR3: CASSPQSQGYGYTF. The DNA for the CDR3 is TGCGCCAGCAGCCCCCAAAGCCAGGGCTATGGCTACACCTTC.

The V gene is TRBV30, the J gene TRBJ1-4; no definite D call. CDR3 length: 15 amino acids. CDR1 GTSNPN and CDR2 SVGIG come from the germline V gene (reference sequence). The V gene lost 2 bases and the J gene lost 0 bases, with 10 bases spanning the gap. CDR3 protein: CAWSLKRPTNEKLFF. Written as DNA, the CDR3 is TGTGCCTGGAGTCTAAAGAGGCCAACTAATGAAAAACTGTTTTTT. Combining the CDR3 with reference TRBV30 and TRBJ1-4 gives the whole variable domain SQTIHQWPATLVQPVGSPLSLECTVEGTSNPNLYWYRQAAGRGLQLLFYSVGIGQISSEVPQNLSASRPQDRQFILSSKKLLLSDSGFYLCAWSLKRPTNEKLFFGSGTQLSVL.

The rearrangement links TRBV28 to TRBJ2-5; 13 positions match TRBD2. The length of the CDR3 is 16 residues. With V trimmed by 5 bases and J by 9 bases, 12 bases remained unmatched. Germline V gene sequence: CDR1 MDHEN, CDR2 SYDVKM. CDR3 DNA: TGTGCCAGCAGTCCTCGGACTAGCGGGAGAGGGGGGGCCCAGTACTTC. Encoded protein: CASSPRTSGRGGAQYF.

The chain recombines TRBV7-2 with TRBJ1-2; D gene ambiguous. Germline V gene sequence: CDR1 SGHTA, CDR2 FQGNSA. CDR3 length equals 18 residues. V gave up 2 bases and J gave up 0 bases, with 19 bases separating them. The CDR3 coding sequence is TGTGCCAGCAGCTTATCCCGAGCAGGCGTAACCTCTAACTATGGCTACACCTTC. Its translation is CASSLSRAGVTSNYGYTF. The full variable domain, rest sourced from reference TRBV7-2 and TRBJ1-2, is GAGVSQSPSNKVTEKGKDVELRCDPISGHTALYWYRQSLGQGLEFLIYFQGNSAPDKSGLPSDRFSAERTGGSVSTLTIQRTQQEDSAVYLCASSLSRAGVTSNYGYTFGSGTRLTVV.

The chain is built from TRBV6-6 and TRBJ2-2, with 7 bases identical to TRBD1. Looked up from germline, CDR1 is MNHNY and CDR2 is SVGAGI (reference sequence). Losses at the gene ends were 4 bases for V and 0 bases for J; bases not matched to a gene: 2. The CDR3 runs to 15 residues. The CDR3 region is CASSSTGTNTGELFF. CDR3 bases: TGTGCCAGCAGTTCGACAGGGACGAACACCGGGGAGCTGTTTTTT.

This sequence joins TRBV18 and TRBJ2-1; 12 bases map to TRBD1. The germline CDR1 and CDR2 sequences are KGHSH and LQKENI. The CDR3 loop spans 19 amino acids. The V segment lost 3 bases and the J segment 8 bases; nucleotides outside the gene matches: 17. Here the CDR3 DNA reads TGTGCCAGCTCACCGGGACAGGGGGCGGGCTACCCGGGGGCGGATGAGCAGTTCTTC. Its protein is CASSPGQGAGYPGADEQFF.

J is TRBJ2-1 and V is TRBV18, with TRBD2 identical over 11 bases. CDR1 KGHSH and CDR2 LQKENI come from the germline V gene. V lost 3 bases, J lost 7 bases, and 5 bases stayed unmatched. This CDR3 has 15 amino acids. The CDR3 DNA reads as TGTGCCAGCTCACCTATTGGGACTAGCGGAAATGAGCAGTTCTTC. Its translation: CASSPIGTSGNEQFF.

The gene calls are TRBV11-2 and TRBJ1-1; no clear D gene. Per germline, CDR1 SGHAT and CDR2 FQNNGV. CDR3 length: 13 residues. V dropped 1 base and J dropped 0 bases, with 3 bases sitting between them. DNA of the CDR3: TGTGCCAGCAGCTTAGCAGTGAACACTGAAGCTTTCTTT. It yields the protein CASSLAVNTEAFF.

A single count supports this clone. The sample holds other DNA sequences that translate to the same CDR3. The chain uses TRBV6-6 and TRBJ2-2; TRBD2 matches 12 bases. Trimming removed 7 bases from V and 5 bases from J; junction bases left unmatched: 8. There are 16 residues in the CDR3. Germline assignment: CDR1 MNHNY and CDR2 SVGAGI (reference sequence). DNA for the CDR3: TGTGCCAGCATTAACGGGGGACTAGCGGGTACCGGGGAGCTGTTTTTT. It is translated as CASINGGLAGTGELFF.

The chain carries TRBV7-4 and TRBJ2-2, with D perhaps TRBD2 (6 bases). This CDR3 contains 20 residues. The germline CDR1 and CDR2 sequences are SGHVT and SQSDAQ. The V gene lost 5 bases and the J gene lost 3 bases, with 28 bases spanning the gap. The CDR3 sequence: CASSLRGSGPPPSDTGELFF. The CDR3, as DNA: TGTGCCAGCAGCCTTCGGGGTAGCGGACCGCCCCCCTCGGACACCGGGGAGCTGTTTTTT.

This rearrangement joins TRBV28 to TRBJ2-2; D is possibly TRBD2 (6 bases). CDR1 is MDHEN, CDR2 SYDVKM, per germline. The CDR3 contains 17 residues. V lost 7 bases, J lost 4 bases, and 22 bases lay in between. The CDR3 nucleotides are TGTGCCAGCATGCCCCCACCCCTCCGGGGAGGCACCGGGGAGCTGTTTTTT. Translated: CASMPPPLRGGTGELFF.

The chain links TRBV28 to TRBJ1-1; no definite D call. Germline V gene sequence: CDR1 MDHEN, CDR2 SYDVKM. The length of the CDR3 is 15 residues. Trimming cost V 3 bases and J 4 bases, with 15 bases left between them. The CDR3 DNA reads as TGTGCCAGCAGTTTTCTTGACATTTCAAGCACTGAAGCTTTCTTT. Residues: CASSFLDISSTEAFF.

This chain connects TRBV10-3 to TRBJ2-5; 8 positions match TRBD1. Germline V gene data show CDR1 as ENHRY and CDR2 as SYGVKD. The ends lost 5 bases at V and 5 bases at J; junction bases unmatched: 7. This CDR3 is built from 14 residues. CDR3 region: CAISNAGGSETQYF. As DNA, the CDR3 is TGTGCCATCAGTAATGCAGGGGGCAGTGAGACCCAGTACTTC.

This clone showed up just a few times. This sequence joins TRBV7-2 and TRBJ2-5; D ambiguous. The CDR3 is made up of 14 amino acids. The V end lost 5 bases, the J end lost 1 base, and 11 bases lay between the germline ends. CDR1 is SGHTA and CDR2 is FQGNSA in the germline V gene. The CDR3 nucleotides read TGTGCCAGCAGCCTTTTGGCGGCCCAAGAGACCCAGTACTTC. Its protein product is CASSLLAAQETQYF.

The chain couples TRBV2 to TRBJ2-1, with 11 bases matching TRBD2. The V gene end was trimmed by 6 bases and the J gene end by 12 bases; junction bases not matched to a gene: 7. There are 13 residues in the CDR3. Germline-derived CDR1 and CDR2 are SNHLY and FYNNEI. The CDR3 is CASRGTSGSSQFF. For the CDR3, the DNA is TGTGCCAGCAGAGGGACTAGCGGTTCGTCGCAGTTCTTC.

The chain recombines TRBV5-1 with TRBJ1-3; 8 bases fit TRBD1. CDR3 length: 16 residues. The germline V gene encodes CDR1 SGHRS and CDR2 YFSETQ. V gave up 0 bases and J gave up 4 bases; unmatched junction bases: 6. The CDR3 DNA follows: TGCGCCAGCAGCTTGGCCACAGGGGGATCCGGAAACACCATATATTTT. It translates to CASSLATGGSGNTIYF.

The V call is TRBV19, the J call TRBJ2-1; possibly TRBD2 for D (6 bases). Germline-derived CDR1 and CDR2 are LNHDA and SQIVND (reference sequence). V lost 7 bases to trimming and J lost 6 bases, with 13 bases between them. The CDR3 loop spans 13 amino acids. The CDR3 protein is CASKGAGANEQFF. CDR3 bases: TGTGCCAGTAAAGGAGCGGGCGCCAATGAGCAGTTCTTC.